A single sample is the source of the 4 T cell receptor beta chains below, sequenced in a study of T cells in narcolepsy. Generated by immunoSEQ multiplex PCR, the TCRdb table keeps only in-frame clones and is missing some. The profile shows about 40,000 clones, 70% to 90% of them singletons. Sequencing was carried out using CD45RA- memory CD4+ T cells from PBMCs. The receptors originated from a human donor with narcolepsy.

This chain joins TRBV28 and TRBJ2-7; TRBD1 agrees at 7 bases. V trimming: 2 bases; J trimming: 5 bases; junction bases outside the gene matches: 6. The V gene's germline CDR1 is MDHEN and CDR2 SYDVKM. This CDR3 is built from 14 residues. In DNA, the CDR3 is TGTGCCAGCAGTTTAGGGACAGTACCCCACGAGCAGTACTTC. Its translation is CASSLGTVPHEQYF.

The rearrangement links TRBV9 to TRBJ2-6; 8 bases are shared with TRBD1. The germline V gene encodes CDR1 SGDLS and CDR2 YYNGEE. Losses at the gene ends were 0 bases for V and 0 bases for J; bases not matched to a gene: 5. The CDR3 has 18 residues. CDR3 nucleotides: TGTGCCAGCAGCGTAGGCGGGGACAGGCTCTCTGGGGCCAACGTCCTGACTTTC. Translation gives CASSVGGDRLSGANVLTF.

The DNA for the CDR3 is TGCGCCAGCAGCACGGGACAGAGCACCGGATTCTATGGCTACACCTTC. Protein sequence: CASSTGQSTGFYGYTF. V gene TRBV5-1 combines with J gene TRBJ1-2, with 7 positions matching TRBD1. The CDR3 totals 16 residues. Trimming took 4 bases from V and 4 from J; bases not matched to a gene: 13. Germline CDR1 reads SGHRS; CDR2 reads YFSETQ.

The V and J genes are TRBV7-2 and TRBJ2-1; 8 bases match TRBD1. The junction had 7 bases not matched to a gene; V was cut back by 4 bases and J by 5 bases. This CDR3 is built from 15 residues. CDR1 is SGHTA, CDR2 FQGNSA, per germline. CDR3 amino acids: CASSSPGQANNEQFF. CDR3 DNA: TGTGCCAGCAGCTCACCGGGACAGGCGAACAATGAGCAGTTCTTC.